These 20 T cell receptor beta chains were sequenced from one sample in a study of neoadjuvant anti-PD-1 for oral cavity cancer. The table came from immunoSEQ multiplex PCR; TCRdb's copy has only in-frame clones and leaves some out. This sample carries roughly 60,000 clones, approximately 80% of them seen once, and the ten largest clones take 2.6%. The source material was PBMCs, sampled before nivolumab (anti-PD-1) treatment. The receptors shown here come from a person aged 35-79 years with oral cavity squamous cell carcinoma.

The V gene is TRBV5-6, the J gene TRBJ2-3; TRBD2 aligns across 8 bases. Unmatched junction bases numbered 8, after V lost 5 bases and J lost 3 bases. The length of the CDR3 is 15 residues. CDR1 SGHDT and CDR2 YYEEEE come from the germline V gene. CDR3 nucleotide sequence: TGTGCCAGCAGTCGGCCGGGGGGGCGTACAGATACGCAGTATTTT. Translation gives CASSRPGGRTDTQYF.

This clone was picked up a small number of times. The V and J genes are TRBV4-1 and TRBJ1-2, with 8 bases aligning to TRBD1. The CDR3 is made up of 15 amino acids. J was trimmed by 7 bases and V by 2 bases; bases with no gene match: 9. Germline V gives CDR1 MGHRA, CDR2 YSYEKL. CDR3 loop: CASSQQETGGLGYTF. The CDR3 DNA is TGCGCCAGCAGCCAACAGGAAACAGGGGGGCTTGGCTACACCTTC.

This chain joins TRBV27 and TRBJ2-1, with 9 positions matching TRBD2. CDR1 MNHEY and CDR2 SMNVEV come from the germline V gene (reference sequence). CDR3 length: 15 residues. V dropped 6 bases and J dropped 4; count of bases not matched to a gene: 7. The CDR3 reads CASRERGAVYNEQFF. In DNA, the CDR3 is TGTGCCAGCAGGGAGCGGGGGGCCGTTTACAATGAGCAGTTCTTC.

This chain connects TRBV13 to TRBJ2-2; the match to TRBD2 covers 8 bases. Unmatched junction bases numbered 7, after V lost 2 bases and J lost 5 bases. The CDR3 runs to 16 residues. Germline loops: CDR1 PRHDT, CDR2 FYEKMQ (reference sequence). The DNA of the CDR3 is TGTGCCAGCAGCTTAAGGGGACTAGAAAGGACCGGGGAGCTGTTTTTT. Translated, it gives CASSLRGLERTGELFF.

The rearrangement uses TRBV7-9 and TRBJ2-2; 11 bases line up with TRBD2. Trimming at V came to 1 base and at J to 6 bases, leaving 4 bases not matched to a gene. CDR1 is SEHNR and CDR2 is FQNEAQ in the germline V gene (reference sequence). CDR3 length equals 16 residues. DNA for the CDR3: TGTGCCAGCAGCTTAGTAGCGGGAGGGCCCTCCGGGGAGCTGTTTTTT. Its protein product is CASSLVAGGPSGELFF.

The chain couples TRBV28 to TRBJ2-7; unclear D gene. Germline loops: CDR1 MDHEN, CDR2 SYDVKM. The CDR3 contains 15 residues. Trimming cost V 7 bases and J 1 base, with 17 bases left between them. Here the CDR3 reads CASMAGSIQSYEQYF. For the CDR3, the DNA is TGTGCCAGCATGGCAGGCAGTATACAGTCCTACGAGCAGTACTTC. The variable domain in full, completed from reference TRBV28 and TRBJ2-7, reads DVKVTQSSRYLVKRTGEKVFLECVQDMDHENMFWYRQDPGLGLRLIYFSYDVKMKEKGDIPEGYSVSREKKERFSLILESASTNQTSMYLCASMAGSIQSYEQYFGPGTRLTVT.

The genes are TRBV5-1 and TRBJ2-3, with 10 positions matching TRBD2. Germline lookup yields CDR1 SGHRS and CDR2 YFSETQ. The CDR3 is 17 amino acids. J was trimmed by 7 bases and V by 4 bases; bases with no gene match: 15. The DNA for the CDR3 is TGCGCCAGCAGCCTCCTACCTACTAGCGGGACTCGAAATACGCAGTATTTT. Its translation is CASSLLPTSGTRNTQYF.

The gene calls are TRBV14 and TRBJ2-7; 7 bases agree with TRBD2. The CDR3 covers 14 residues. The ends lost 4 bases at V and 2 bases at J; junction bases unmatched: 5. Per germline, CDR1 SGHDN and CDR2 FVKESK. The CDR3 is CASSPLALPYEQYF. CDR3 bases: TGTGCCAGCAGCCCACTAGCGTTGCCCTACGAGCAGTACTTC.

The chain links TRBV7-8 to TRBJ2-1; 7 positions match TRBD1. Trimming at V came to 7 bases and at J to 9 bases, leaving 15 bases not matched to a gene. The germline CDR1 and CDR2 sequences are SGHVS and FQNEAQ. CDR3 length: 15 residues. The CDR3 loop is CASNPDRPSWGEQFF. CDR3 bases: TGTGCCAGCAATCCGGACAGGCCTTCCTGGGGTGAGCAGTTCTTC.

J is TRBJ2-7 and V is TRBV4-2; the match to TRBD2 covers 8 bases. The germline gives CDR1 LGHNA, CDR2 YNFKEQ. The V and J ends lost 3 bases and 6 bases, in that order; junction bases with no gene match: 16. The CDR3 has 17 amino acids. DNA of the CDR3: TGTGCCAGCAGCCACACCCGCCCCGGGGGGGAAAGTCGCGAGCAGTACTTC. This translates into CASSHTRPGGESREQYF.

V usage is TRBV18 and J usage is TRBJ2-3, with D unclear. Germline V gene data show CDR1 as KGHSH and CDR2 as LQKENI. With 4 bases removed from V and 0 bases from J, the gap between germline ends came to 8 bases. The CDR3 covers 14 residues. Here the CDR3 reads CASSLSSSTDTQYF. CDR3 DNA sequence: TGTGCCAGCTCACTGTCCTCTAGCACAGATACGCAGTATTTT.

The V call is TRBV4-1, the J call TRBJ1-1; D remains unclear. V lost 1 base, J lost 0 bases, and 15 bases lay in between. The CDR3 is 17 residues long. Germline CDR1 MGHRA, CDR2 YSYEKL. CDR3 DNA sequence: TGCGCCAGCAGCCAAGGAGGCTACCACCTCATGAACACTGAAGCTTTCTTT. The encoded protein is CASSQGGYHLMNTEAFF.

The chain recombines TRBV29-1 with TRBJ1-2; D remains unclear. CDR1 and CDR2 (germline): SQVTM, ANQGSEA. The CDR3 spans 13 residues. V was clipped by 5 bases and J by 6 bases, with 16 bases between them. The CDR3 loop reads CSVMDGAHHGYTF. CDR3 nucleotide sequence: TGCAGCGTTATGGACGGAGCCCACCATGGCTACACCTTC.

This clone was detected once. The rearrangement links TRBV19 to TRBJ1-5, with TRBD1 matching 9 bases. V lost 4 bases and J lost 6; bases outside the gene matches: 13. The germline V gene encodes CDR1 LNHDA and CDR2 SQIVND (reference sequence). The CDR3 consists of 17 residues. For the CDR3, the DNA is TGTGCCAGTAGTACCACAGGGGGCGGTCTGCTGGGTCAGCCCCAGCATTTT. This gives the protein CASSTTGGGLLGQPQHF.

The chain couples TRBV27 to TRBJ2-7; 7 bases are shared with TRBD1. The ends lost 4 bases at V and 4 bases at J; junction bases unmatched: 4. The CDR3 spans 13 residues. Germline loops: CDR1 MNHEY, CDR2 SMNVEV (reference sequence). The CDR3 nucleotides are TGTGCCAGCAGTTGGGGACAGTCTTACGAGCAGTACTTC. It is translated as CASSWGQSYEQYF.

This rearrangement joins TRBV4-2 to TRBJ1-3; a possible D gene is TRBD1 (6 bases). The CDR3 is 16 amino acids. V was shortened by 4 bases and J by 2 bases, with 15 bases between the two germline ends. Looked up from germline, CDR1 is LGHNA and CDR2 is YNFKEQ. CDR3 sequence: CASSPGQGLTGNTIYF. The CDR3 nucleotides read TGTGCCAGCAGCCCGGGGCAGGGGCTAACTGGAAACACCATATATTTT.

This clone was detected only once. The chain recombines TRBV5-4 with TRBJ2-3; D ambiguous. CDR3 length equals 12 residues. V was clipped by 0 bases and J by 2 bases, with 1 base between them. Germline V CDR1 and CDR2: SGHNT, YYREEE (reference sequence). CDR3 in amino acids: CASSLATDTQYF. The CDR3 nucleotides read TGTGCCAGCAGCTTGGCCACAGATACGCAGTATTTT.

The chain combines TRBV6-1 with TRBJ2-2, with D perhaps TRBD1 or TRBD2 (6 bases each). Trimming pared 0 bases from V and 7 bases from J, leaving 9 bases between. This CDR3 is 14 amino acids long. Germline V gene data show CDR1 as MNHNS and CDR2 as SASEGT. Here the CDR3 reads CASSEAGGIGELFF. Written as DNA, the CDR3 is TGTGCCAGCAGTGAAGCGGGGGGCATCGGGGAGCTGTTTTTT.

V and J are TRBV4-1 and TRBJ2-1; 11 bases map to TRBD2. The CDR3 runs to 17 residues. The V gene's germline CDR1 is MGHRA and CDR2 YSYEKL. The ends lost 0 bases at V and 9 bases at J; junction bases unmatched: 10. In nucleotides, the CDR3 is TGCGCCAGCAGCCAAGAGGTACTAGCGGGAGACACTCGTGAGCAGTTCTTC. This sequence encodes CASSQEVLAGDTREQFF.

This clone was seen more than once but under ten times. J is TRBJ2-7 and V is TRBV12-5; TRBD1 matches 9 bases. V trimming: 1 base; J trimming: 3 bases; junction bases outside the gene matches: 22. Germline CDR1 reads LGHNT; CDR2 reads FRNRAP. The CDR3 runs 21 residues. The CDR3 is CASGLDVPGQGVGRGNYEQYF. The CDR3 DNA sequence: TGTGCTAGTGGTTTGGACGTCCCGGGACAGGGTGTAGGGAGAGGTAACTACGAGCAGTACTTC.